The sequence of this T cell receptor (beta chain) was determined in a study of CD8 T cells in Susac syndrome. Negative isolation yielded the CD8+ and CD4+ T cells, while FACS enriched the TEMRA cells. Random hexamers were used to reverse transcribe the RNA input (roughly 0.5 to 1 ug). TCRdb redid the calling of the immunoSEQ multiplex PCR reads with MiXCR, one entry per CDR3 protein. The repertoire has some 160,000 distinct CDR3 sequences, almost 96% of them found once; the top ten carry 0.065% to 0.1%. Study-level findings and limits: Where Susac syndrome CD4+ T cell repertoires were concerned, no clonal expansion was evident.

Details on this clonotype: Its antigen is not known.

In germline, CDR1 is LGHDT, CDR2 YNNKEL (reference sequence). Trimming removed 3 bases from V and 7 bases from J; junction bases left unmatched: 6. The CDR3 is 15 residues long. The receptor comes from a human donor with Susac syndrome. The chain joins TRBV3-1 to TRBJ2-2, with TRBD1 matching 9 bases. The sequenced material came from CD4+ T cells from PBMCs. The CDR3 nucleotides read TGTGCCAGCAGCCAGAGGACAGGGGCTCACGGGGAGCTGTTTTTT. It is translated as CASSQRTGAHGELFF.